A single sample gave rise to the 23 T cell receptor beta chains below, sequenced in a study of T cell clonality in common variable immunodeficiency. Sequencing used immunoSEQ multiplex PCR; TCRdb keeps in-frame clones, though not all of them. There are around 55,000 clones in the sample, none observed a single time. Sequences were obtained from peripheral blood mononuclear cells. Receptors were obtained from a person aged 18-70 years in good health.

This clone was recorded a few times. The read halts 3 residues ahead of the CDR3 end, with the missing end drawn from the germline J gene. This chain uses TRBV6-2 or TRBV6-3 with TRBJ2-3, with 12 bases aligning to TRBD2. Germline lookup yields CDR1 MNHEY and CDR2 SVGEGT. This CDR3 region has 15 residues. The covered CDR3 bases are TGTGCCAGCAGTTGGACTAGCGGGGTCAGGGAGACG. Its protein is CASSWTSGVRET. The whole CDR3 region reads CASSWTSGVRETQYF.

This clone was counted between two and nine times. The CDR3 end falls 3 residues outside the read, so it is completed with the germline J gene. The chain has TRBV7-3 and TRBJ2-3; 8 bases match TRBD2. The germline gives CDR1 SGHTA, CDR2 FQGTGA. This CDR3 has 14 residues. Germline trimming cut 2 bases from V and 6 bases from J; bases unmatched to any gene: 4. The CDR3 region is CASSLAGGRDTQYF. CDR3 bases read: TGTGCCAGCAGCTTAGCGGGAGGCCGGGATACG.

In this sample, this clone turned up many times. The read is 3 residues too short to cover the CDR3 end, so that end is filled in from the germline J gene. The chain uses TRBV20-1 and TRBJ1-1; TRBD1 aligns across 7 bases. CDR1 and CDR2 from the germline V gene are DFQATT and SNEGSKA (reference sequence). The CDR3 has 14 residues. With V trimmed by 2 bases and J by 5 bases, 8 bases remained unmatched. CDR3 bases read: TGCAGTGCTAGAAACGACAGGGCATGGACTGAA. This translates into CSARNDRAWTE. The whole CDR3 sequence is CSARNDRAWTEAFF.

Ten or more counts support this clone. Here the CDR3 reads CASSTGTSVSDTQYF. The DNA read from the CDR3 is TGTGCCAGCAGTACCGGGACTAGCGTATCAGATACG. The chain couples TRBV6-4 to TRBJ2-3; 10 positions match TRBD2. The read ends 3 residues shy of where the CDR3 ends; the end is completed using the germline J gene. CDR1 is MRHNA, CDR2 SNTAGT, per germline. This CDR3 contains 15 residues. With 5 bases clipped from V and 4 bases from J, the junction kept 6 bases outside the gene matches.

In this sample, this clone turned up many times. The read ends 3 residues before the CDR3 terminus; that terminus is restored from the germline J gene. The chain couples TRBV20-1 to TRBJ2-2; D uncertain. CDR3 length equals 13 residues. Germline assignment: CDR1 DFQATT and CDR2 SNEGSKA (reference sequence). V was clipped by 6 bases and J by 1 base, with 9 bases between them. CDR3 DNA (partial): TGCAGTGCCAGGATGGGGAACACCGGGGAG. Translation: CSARMGNTGE. The whole CDR3 region reads CSARMGNTGELFF.

This clone was seen at least ten times. The observed sequence ends 3 residues before the CDR3 terminus, with the missing tail filled in from the germline J gene. The J gene is TRBJ1-2, the V gene TRBV19; 8 bases line up with TRBD1. CDR1 LNHDA and CDR2 SQIVND come from the germline V gene (reference sequence). Trimming cost V 8 bases and J 3 bases; bases outside gene matches: 11. The CDR3 extends over 15 amino acids. The CDR3 loop is CASQQGDLHYYGYTF. CDR3 DNA, as far as it was read: TGTGCCAGTCAACAGGGGGATCTCCACTACTATGGC.

This clone has at least ten counts. Read data end 3 residues before the CDR3 end; the end is taken from the germline J gene. The rearrangement joins TRBV19 to TRBJ2-3; TRBD1 matches 7 bases. Germline-derived CDR1 and CDR2 are LNHDA and SQIVND (reference sequence). V trimming: 2 bases; J trimming: 7 bases; junction bases outside the gene matches: 12. The CDR3 runs 16 residues. The CDR3 reads CASSIQGDSGSHTQYF. CDR3 DNA, as far as it was read: TGTGCCAGTAGTATACAAGGGGACAGTGGTAGTCATACG.

This clone was recorded at least ten times. Read data end 3 residues before the CDR3 end; the end is taken from the germline J gene. This chain uses TRBV7-7 with TRBJ2-1, with TRBD2 matching over 7 bases. Trimming removed 4 bases from V and 6 bases from J; junction bases left unmatched: 15. Germline V gene sequence: CDR1 SSHAT, CDR2 FNYEAQ (reference sequence). CDR3 length: 17 residues. The CDR3 protein is CASSSTPASGLFNEQFF. CDR3 DNA, as far as it was read: TGTGCCAGCAGCTCCACACCGGCTAGCGGCCTATTCAATGAG.

The table lists this clone with many counts. Coverage ceases 3 residues before the CDR3 finishes, and the germline J gene fills in the end. The chain links TRBV18 to TRBJ2-5; D is possibly TRBD1 or TRBD2 (7 bases each). Per germline, CDR1 KGHSH and CDR2 LQKENI. The CDR3 is 19 residues long. Trimming removed 3 bases at V and 3 bases at J, with 26 bases between. The sequenced part of the CDR3 DNA is TGTGCCAGCTCACCTTGGGAGGGAGAAGGGGGCAATCTGGAAGAGACC. Residues: CASSPWEGEGGNLEET. The full CDR3 is CASSPWEGEGGNLEETQYF.

This clone appeared many times. Read data end 3 residues before the CDR3 end; the end is taken from the germline J gene. This chain links TRBV7-2 with TRBJ1-2, with D tentatively TRBD1 (5 bases). Germline-derived CDR1 and CDR2 are SGHTA and FQGNSA. V dropped 3 bases and J dropped 4 bases, with 12 bases sitting between them. This CDR3 comprises 14 residues. The part of the CDR3 DNA that was read is TGTGCCAGCAGCTTCTCCAGGGAGATCTATGGC. Its protein is CASSFSREIYG. The whole CDR3 reads CASSFSREIYGYTF.

This clone was recorded many times. Read coverage stops 3 residues before the CDR3 terminus; the germline J gene supplies the remainder. The genes are TRBV2 and TRBJ2-3, with a weak D call TRBD2 (5 bases). Trimming left V 4 bases short and J 4 bases short, with 9 bases between. Germline loops: CDR1 SNHLY, CDR2 FYNNEI. This CDR3 spans 13 amino acids. The CDR3 reads CASSVRGSDTQYF. The CDR3 DNA, read in part, is TGTGCCAGCAGTGTTCGGGGATCAGATACG.

This clone was observed many times. The sequence runs out 3 residues before the end of the CDR3; the remainder is reconstructed from the germline J gene. The V and J genes are TRBV29-1 and TRBJ2-5; 9 nucleotides line up with TRBD1. Trimming cost V 2 bases and J 2 bases; bases outside gene matches: 6. The CDR3 is 15 amino acids. Germline lookup yields CDR1 SQVTM and CDR2 ANQGSEA. Partial CDR3 DNA: TGCAGCGTTGAAAGCCCCGGGACAGGGCAAGAGACC. Translation gives CSVESPGTGQET. The complete CDR3 sequence is CSVESPGTGQETQYF. The full variable domain, completed using reference TRBV29-1 and TRBJ2-5, is SAVISQKPSRDICQRGTSLTIQCQVDSQVTMMFWYRQQPGQSLTLIATANQGSEATYESGFVIDKFPISRPNLTFSTLTVSNMSPEDSSIYLCSVESPGTGQETQYFGPGTRLLVL.

This clone appeared many times. The sequenced fragment ends 3 residues before the CDR3 boundary, so the rest is inferred from the germline J gene. This rearrangement joins TRBV6-1 to TRBJ1-4; 11 positions agree with TRBD1. CDR3 length: 14 residues. Germline CDR1 and CDR2: MNHNS and SASEGT. The V segment lost 4 bases and the J segment 5 bases; nucleotides outside the gene matches: 0. The CDR3 loop is CASSGTGGNEKLFF. The sequenced CDR3 bases are TGTGCCAGCAGTGGGACAGGGGGCAATGAAAAA.

This clone was counted at least ten times. The CDR3 end is not reached by the read, which stops 3 residues before it; the germline J gene fills it in. The chain combines TRBV5-1 with TRBJ2-1; 8 nucleotides match TRBD2. CDR1 is SGHRS, CDR2 YFSETQ, per germline. Trimming took 5 bases from V and 4 from J; bases not matched to a gene: 5. The CDR3 is 14 amino acids. The DNA read from the CDR3 is TGCGCCAGCAGTGAGACTAGCGCGTACAATGAG. Residues: CASSETSAYNE. The complete CDR3 sequence is CASSETSAYNEQFF.

This clone occurred many times. The observed sequence ends 3 residues before the CDR3 terminus, with the missing tail filled in from the germline J gene. This chain links TRBV2 with TRBJ1-1, with D unclear. V was cut by 7 bases and J by 0 bases, with 9 bases left in between. CDR1 SNHLY and CDR2 FYNNEI come from the germline V gene. This CDR3 has 13 residues. Incomplete CDR3 DNA: TGTGCCAGCACCGGGTTCATGAACACTGAA. Translating it yields CASTGFMNTE. The entire CDR3 sequence reads CASTGFMNTEAFF.

There are many counts of this clone. The CDR3 goes on 3 residues after the read ends, and that part is filled in from the germline J gene. This sequence joins TRBV7-2 and TRBJ1-4, with TRBD1 as a possible D gene (6 bases). CDR1 is SGHTA, CDR2 FQGNSA, per germline. The CDR3 is 15 amino acids. With 3 bases removed from V and 0 bases from J, the gap between germline ends came to 8 bases. The part of the CDR3 DNA that was read is TGTGCCAGCAGCTTTCAGGGGTCAACTAATGAAAAA. Its translation: CASSFQGSTNEK. The complete CDR3 reads CASSFQGSTNEKLFF.

This clone was seen ten or more times. From the germline J gene comes the end of the CDR3, since the read stops 3 residues before it. This chain connects TRBV7-9 to TRBJ1-4; 8 positions match TRBD1. With V trimmed by 5 bases and J by 2 bases, 4 bases remained unmatched. There are 15 residues in the CDR3. CDR1 and CDR2 from the germline V gene are SEHNR and FQNEAQ (reference sequence). The part of the CDR3 DNA that was read is TGTGCCAGCAGCACGCGGACAGGGACTAATGAAAAA. Amino acid sequence: CASSTRTGTNEK. The full-length CDR3 reads as CASSTRTGTNEKLFF.

This clone was detected ten times or more. The read gets to within 3 residues of the CDR3 end, and the germline J gene fills in the rest. The chain has TRBV20-1 and TRBJ2-7; D remains ambiguous. Looked up from germline, CDR1 is DFQATT and CDR2 is SNEGSKA (reference sequence). The ends were cut back, 6 bases at V and 5 bases at J, with 11 bases in the middle. The CDR3 loop spans 11 amino acids. CDR3 DNA, as far as it was read: TGCAGTGCCGGGTTCATTAACGAG. This encodes CSAGFINE. Given in full, the CDR3 is CSAGFINEQYF.

This clone was observed at least ten times. The sequenced fragment ends 3 residues before the CDR3 boundary, so the rest is inferred from the germline J gene. The genes are TRBV30 and TRBJ2-5, with TRBD1 matching 7 bases. J gave up 2 bases and V 5 bases, and 11 bases lay outside the gene matches. This CDR3 has 15 amino acids. Germline CDR1 is GTSNPN and CDR2 is SVGIG (reference sequence). The CDR3 bases that were read are TGTGCCTGGGCCGCTGAACTGGGACAGCAAGAGACC. This encodes CAWAAELGQQET. The CDR3, in full, reads CAWAAELGQQETQYF.

This clone was seen ten or more times. The CDR3 end is not reached by the read, which stops 3 residues before it; the germline J gene fills it in. V and J are TRBV30 and TRBJ2-7; 8 bases match TRBD1. CDR1 GTSNPN and CDR2 SVGIG come from the germline V gene (reference sequence). There are 14 residues in the CDR3. The J segment lost 2 bases and the V segment lost 2 bases, leaving 5 bases of the junction unmatched. The chain's CDR3 is CAWSLGQGTYEQYF. Incomplete CDR3 DNA: TGTGCCTGGAGTTTAGGACAGGGAACCTACGAG.

This clone was picked up many times. Read coverage stops 3 residues before the CDR3 terminus; the germline J gene supplies the remainder. The rearrangement links TRBV13 to TRBJ1-2, with 8 nucleotides matching TRBD1. The germline V gene has CDR1 PRHDT and CDR2 FYEKMQ (reference sequence). The length of the CDR3 is 17 residues. V dropped 5 bases and J dropped 0; count of bases not matched to a gene: 11. CDR3 residues: CASSALDRGTTNYGYTF. CDR3 DNA, as far as it was read: TGTGCCAGCAGCGCCCTCGACAGGGGCACTACTAACTATGGC.

This clone appeared many times. The CDR3 end falls 3 residues outside the read, so it is completed with the germline J gene. The chain links TRBV7-9 to TRBJ1-2; 9 bases align to TRBD1. CDR1 and CDR2 from the germline V gene are SEHNR and FQNEAQ (reference sequence). CDR3 length: 14 residues. With V trimmed by 3 bases and J by 5 bases, 4 bases remained unmatched. CDR3 DNA, as far as it was read: TGTGCCAGCAGCTTTGAACAGGGGGCTTATGGC. Translation: CASSFEQGAYG. The CDR3 in its entirety is CASSFEQGAYGYTF. The complete variable domain, with remaining parts taken from reference TRBV7-9 and TRBJ1-2, reads DTGVSQNPRHKITKRGQNVTFRCDPISEHNRLYWYRQTLGQGPEFLTYFQNEAQLEKSRLLSDRFSAERPKGSFSTLEIQRTEQGDSAMYLCASSFEQGAYGYTFGSGTRLTVV.

This clone was seen ten or more times. The CDR3 end falls 3 residues outside the read, so it is completed with the germline J gene. The J gene is TRBJ1-1, the V gene TRBV7-6; no reliable D call. Germline V CDR1 and CDR2: SGHVS, FNYEAQ. The CDR3 consists of 14 residues. Incomplete CDR3 DNA: TGTGCCAGCAGCTTAGCGGTCAAGGCGGAGGAG. Translated, it gives CASSLAVKAEE. The entire CDR3 sequence reads CASSLAVKAEEAFF.